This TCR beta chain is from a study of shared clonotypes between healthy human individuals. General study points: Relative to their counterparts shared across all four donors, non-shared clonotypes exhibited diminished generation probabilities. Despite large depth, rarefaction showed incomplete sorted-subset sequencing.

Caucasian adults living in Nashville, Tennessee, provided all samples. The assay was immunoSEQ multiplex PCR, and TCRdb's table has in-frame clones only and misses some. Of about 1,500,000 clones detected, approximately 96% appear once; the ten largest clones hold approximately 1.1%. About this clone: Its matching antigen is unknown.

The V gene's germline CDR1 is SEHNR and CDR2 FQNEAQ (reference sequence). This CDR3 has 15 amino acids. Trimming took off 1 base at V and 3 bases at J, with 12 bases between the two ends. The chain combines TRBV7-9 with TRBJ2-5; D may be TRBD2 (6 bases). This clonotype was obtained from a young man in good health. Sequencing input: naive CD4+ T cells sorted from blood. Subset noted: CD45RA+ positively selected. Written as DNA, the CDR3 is TGTGCCAGCAGCTTAGGGTCTCCGGGGGAAGAGACCCAGTACTTC. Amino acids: CASSLGSPGEETQYF. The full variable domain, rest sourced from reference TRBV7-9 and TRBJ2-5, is DTGVSQNPRHKITKRGQNVTFRCDPISEHNRLYWYRQTLGQGPEFLTYFQNEAQLEKSRLLSDRFSAERPKGSFSTLEIQRTEQGDSAMYLCASSLGSPGEETQYFGPGTRLLVL.